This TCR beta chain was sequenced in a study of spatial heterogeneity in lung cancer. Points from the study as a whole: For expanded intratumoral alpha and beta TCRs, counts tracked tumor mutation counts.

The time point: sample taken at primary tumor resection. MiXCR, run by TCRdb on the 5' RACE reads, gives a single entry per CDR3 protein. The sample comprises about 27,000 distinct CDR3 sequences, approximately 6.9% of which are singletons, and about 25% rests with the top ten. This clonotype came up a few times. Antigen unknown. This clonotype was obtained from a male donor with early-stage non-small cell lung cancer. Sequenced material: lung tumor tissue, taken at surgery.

The chain's CDR3 is CASSLGREDTQYF. The CDR3 bases are TGCGCCAGCAGCTTGGGAAGGGAAGATACGCAGTATTTT. V and J are TRBV5-1 and TRBJ2-3; no clear D. Trimming left V 0 bases short and J 5 bases short, with 7 bases between. Germline V gene sequence: CDR1 SGHRS, CDR2 YFSETQ. This CDR3 is built from 13 residues.